This T cell receptor (beta chain) was captured by sequencing in a study of naive CD8 T cells in extremely preterm neonates. Study results and limitations: Relative to older groups, preterm infants had shorter, less trimmed CDR3s with fewer N additions. Term neonates about 0.4%, young children approximately 0.03%, adults around 0.01%; preterm neonates shared 2.5% to 3%.

The method was immunoSEQ multiplex PCR; TCRdb's version includes in-frame clones alone and lacks a portion of them. The sample includes some 6,100 clones, about 98% of them seen just once. The CDR3 consists of 13 residues. The germline CDR1 and CDR2 sequences are MNHEY and SMNVEV (reference sequence). With 6 bases removed from V and 0 bases from J, the gap between germline ends came to 6 bases. Cord blood came from elective full-term cesareans at 37-41 weeks without labor or membrane rupture. Each sample had roughly 19,000–110,000 sorted naive CD8+ T cells. Only one count was recorded for this clone. The target antigen is unknown.

The chain couples TRBV27 to TRBJ2-1, with D perhaps matching TRBD1 (6 bases). Source material: naive CD8+ T cells from cord blood. The TCR comes from a newborn in good health. Written as DNA, the CDR3 is TGTGCCAGCAGGGACAGCTCCTACAATGAGCAGTTCTTC. Residues: CASRDSSYNEQFF.